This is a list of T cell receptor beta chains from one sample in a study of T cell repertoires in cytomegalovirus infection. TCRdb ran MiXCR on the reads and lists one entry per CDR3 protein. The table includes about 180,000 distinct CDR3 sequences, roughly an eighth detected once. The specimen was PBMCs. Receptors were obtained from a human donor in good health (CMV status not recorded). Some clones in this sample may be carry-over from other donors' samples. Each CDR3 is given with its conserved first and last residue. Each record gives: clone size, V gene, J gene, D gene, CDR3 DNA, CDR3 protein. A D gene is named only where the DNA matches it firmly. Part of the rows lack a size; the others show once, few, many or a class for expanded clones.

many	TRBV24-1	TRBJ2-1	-	TGTGCCACCAGTGATTTAGGCCGGGGTGAGCAGTTCTTC	CATSDLGRGEQFF
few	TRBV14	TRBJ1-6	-	TGTGCCAGCAGCGGGACGAATTCACCCCTCCACTTT	CASSGTNSPLHF
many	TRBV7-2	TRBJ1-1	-	TGTGCCAGCAGCTTGCAACAGAAAGCTTTCTTT	CASSLQQKAFF
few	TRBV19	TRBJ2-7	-	TGTGCCAGTAGGGGCGACCCGGGGATGAACGAGCAGTACTTC	CASRGDPGMNEQYF
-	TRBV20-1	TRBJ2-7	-	TGCAGTGTAGAAGAGCGACCGAAGAGGTACTTC	CSVEERPKRYF
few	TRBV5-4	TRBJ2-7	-	TGTGCCAGCAGCATGCCCTTAAGGGGAGACAAGGCCTACGAGCAGTACTTC	CASSMPLRGDKAYEQYF
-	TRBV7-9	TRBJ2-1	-	TGTGCCAGCAGCTCCACACTTGATTACAATGAGCAGTTCTTC	CASSSTLDYNEQFF
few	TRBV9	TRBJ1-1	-	TGTGCCAGCAGCCTTACGGGTAGTACTGAAGCTTTCTTT	CASSLTGSTEAFF
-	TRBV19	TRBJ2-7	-	TGTGCCAGTAGATTAGGGTTTGGATACGAGCAGTACTTC	CASRLGFGYEQYF
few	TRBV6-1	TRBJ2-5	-	TGTGCCAGCAGTTATTACCCTTTTTTGACAGGGAGGGAGACCCAGTACTTC	CASSYYPFLTGRETQYF